Included here is one T cell receptor beta chain sequence, with context. The CDR3 is 16 amino acids. The source of the sample is a study of blood T cell repertoires in COVID-19. Study background: COVID-19 samples collected from the United States, Italy and Spain covered acute and convalescent phases. The cDNA or gDNA used as material had been derived from T cells, B-cell-depleted T cells, or PBMCs.

As handled by the study authors: Amplification with reference gene primers provided the estimates of nucleated cell counts. Measured with immunoSEQ multiplex PCR; TCRdb has only the in-frame clones, and not every one. V and J calls and clone size are those listed in that table; D and trimming were worked out from the DNA. The repertoire holds about 240,000 clones, with under 85% as singletons. The chain combines TRBV21-1 with TRBJ2-7; the table's D call, TRBD2, was not checked against the DNA. TRBV21-1 is annotated as a pseudogene. Sequenced: peripheral blood. This sequence was found in a man aged 25 to 45 who had recovered from COVID-19. CDR3 loop: CASSKGRLAGSYEQYF. The CDR3 nucleotides are TGTGCCAGCAGCAAAGGGCGACTAGCGGGGTCCTACGAGCAGTACTTC.